One and the same sample provided the 19 T cell receptor beta chains below, sequenced in a study of monozygotic twins with inflammatory bowel disease. One entry per CDR3 protein, without DNA, is what TCRdb gives after re-calling the 5' RACE reads. With some 130,000 distinct CDR3 sequences in the sample, the ten largest clones hold approximately 1.2%. Material for sequencing was blood. The origin of the receptors is a human donor with ulcerative colitis or Crohn's disease, or a healthy co-twin of an affected twin (not recorded which).

J is TRBJ2-2 and V is TRBV12-3 or TRBV12-4; with no DNA, the TCRdb D assignment of TRBD1 cannot be verified. CDR3 length: 14 amino acids. The chain's CDR3 is CASRLGQNTGELFF.

The genes are TRBV10-3 and TRBJ1-2; TCRdb reports TRBD1, a call that lacks DNA to check it against. The germline gives CDR1 ENHRY, CDR2 SYGVKD. The CDR3 covers 14 residues. The CDR3 here is CAIRRTVENYGYTF.

This chain links TRBV7-9 with TRBJ1-1; the D call from TCRdb, TRBD1, cannot be confirmed without DNA. Germline lookup yields CDR1 SEHNR and CDR2 FQNEAQ (reference sequence). This CDR3 comprises 15 residues. The CDR3 reads CASRVRAGVNTEAFF.

The chain is built from TRBV28 and TRBJ2-1; TCRdb's D call of TRBD2 is untestable without DNA. Germline V CDR1 and CDR2: MDHEN, SYDVKM. This CDR3 has 18 residues. The CDR3: CASSLGQRTAGLAGEQFF.

The chain uses TRBV5-6 and TRBJ2-7. The CDR3 covers 12 residues. The germline CDR1 and CDR2 sequences are SGHDT and YYEEEE. CDR3 region: CASSLDSSEQYF. Drawing the rest from reference TRBV5-6 and TRBJ2-7, the complete variable domain is DAGVTQSPTHLIKTRGQQVTLRCSPKSGHDTVSWYQQALGQGPQFIFQYYEEEERQRGNFPDRFSGHQFPNYSSELNVNALLLGDSALYLCASSLDSSEQYFGPGTRLTVT.

The chain combines TRBV6-5 with TRBJ2-7; TCRdb returns TRBD1, unconfirmable since there is no DNA. Germline-derived CDR1 and CDR2 are MNHEY and SVGAGI. The CDR3 runs to 14 residues. The chain's CDR3 is CASSYAGRLGEQYF.

The chain employs TRBV25-1 and TRBJ1-5. Germline CDR1 reads MGHDK; CDR2 reads SYGVNS. The CDR3 loop spans 14 amino acids. CDR3 protein: CASSELGNNQPQHF.

This chain connects TRBV7-3 to TRBJ2-1. Per the germline V gene, CDR1 is SGHTA and CDR2 is FQGTGA. This CDR3 is 13 amino acids long. CDR3 amino acids: CASSLHDGNEQFF.

This sequence joins TRBV7-9 and TRBJ1-5; TCRdb calls TRBD1, which cannot be checked without DNA. Germline CDR1 reads SEHNR; CDR2 reads FQNEAQ (reference sequence). This CDR3 is built from 14 residues. The CDR3 protein is CASSFPGDNQPQHF.

The chain couples TRBV5-1 to TRBJ1-5; TCRdb proposes TRBD1, but this gene call is untestable without DNA. This CDR3 is 13 amino acids long. CDR1 SGHRS and CDR2 YFSETQ come from the germline V gene. The CDR3 loop reads CASSSGPNQPQHF.

V is TRBV2 and J is TRBJ1-1. The CDR3 is 11 residues long. Germline CDR1 is SNHLY and CDR2 is FYNNEI. This chain's CDR3 is CASSEWVEAFF.

The V call is TRBV7-8, the J call TRBJ1-5. Germline values: CDR1 SGHVS, CDR2 FQNEAQ. This CDR3 has 14 amino acids. The CDR3 spells CASSLEAAYQPQHF.

This rearrangement joins TRBV25-1 to TRBJ1-4; the D call of TRBD1 rests on TCRdb alone, since no DNA is present to check it. CDR1 and CDR2 (germline): MGHDK, SYGVNS. CDR3 length: 15 residues. CDR3 amino acids: CASSAPGQTNEKLFF.

This chain connects TRBV7-9 to TRBJ2-5. The germline CDR1 and CDR2 sequences are SEHNR and FQNEAQ (reference sequence). This CDR3 is 14 amino acids long. CDR3 in amino acids: CASSFSAQQETQYF.

V gene TRBV29-1 combines with J gene TRBJ2-7; TCRdb lists TRBD1, though no DNA is available to test this call. Germline assignment: CDR1 SQVTM and CDR2 ANQGSEA. The CDR3 extends over 13 amino acids. The CDR3 spells CSVGAGGHGEQYF.

The V call is TRBV4-1, the J call TRBJ2-7; TCRdb's D call of TRBD2 is untestable without DNA. From germline, CDR1 is MGHRA and CDR2 YSYEKL. This CDR3 comprises 14 residues. CDR3: CASSQARTGYEQYF.

The chain employs TRBV15 and TRBJ2-5; there is no DNA to check the TCRdb D call of TRBD1. From germline, CDR1 is LNHNV and CDR2 YYDKDF (reference sequence). CDR3 size: 17 residues. CDR3 in amino acids: CATSRDKWTPYQETQYF.

V gene TRBV27 combines with J gene TRBJ1-4; TCRdb designates TRBD1, a call that cannot be tested without DNA. The CDR3 is made up of 17 amino acids. Looked up from germline, CDR1 is MNHEY and CDR2 is SMNVEV (reference sequence). The CDR3 spells CASSQQGAHLGGEKLFF. Full variable domain (remainder filled in from reference TRBV27 and TRBJ1-4): EAQVTQNPRYLITVTGKKLTVTCSQNMNHEYMSWYRQDPGLGLRQIYYSMNVEVTDKGDVPEGYKVSRKEKRNFPLILESPSPNQTSLYFCASSQQGAHLGGEKLFFGSGTQLSVL.

The chain joins TRBV18 to TRBJ1-5; TCRdb designates TRBD1, a call that cannot be tested without DNA. This CDR3 is built from 14 residues. Germline loops: CDR1 KGHSH, CDR2 LQKENI. The CDR3 here is CSSSRTGENQPQHF.